This T cell receptor beta chain derives from a study of identical twins. Study-wide findings and caveats: Beta out-of-frame sequences showed weaker excess sharing between twins. Out-of-frame alpha sequences shared between twins exhibited an excess of low generation probability. The study based its conclusions on cross-sectional statistical analysis and did not follow the same donors.

Healthy Caucasians supplied all donations. This clonotype has a handful of counts. What it binds is unknown. The CDR3 length is 16 residues. CDR1 is SGHRS and CDR2 is YFSETQ in the germline V gene. V lost 4 bases, J lost 1 base, and 7 bases stayed unmatched. Via MiXCR, TCRdb re-called the 5' RACE reads, giving one row per CDR3 protein. The sample shows about 340,000 distinct CDR3 sequences, about 10% of them seen only once. Sequencing was done on a sample of naive T cells sorted from blood. This receptor was identified in a woman aged 45-59 years in good health. The rearrangement uses TRBV5-1 and TRBJ2-2; 7 positions agree with TRBD2. Here the CDR3 DNA reads TGCGCCAGCAGCGGGCAGCTAGCGGAGAACACCGGGGAGCTGTTTTTT. Translated, it gives CASSGQLAENTGELFF. Drawing the rest from reference TRBV5-1 and TRBJ2-2, the complete variable domain is KAGVTQTPRYLIKTRGQQVTLSCSPISGHRSVSWYQQTPGQGLQFLFEYFSETQRNKGNFPGRFSGRQFSNSRSEMNVSTLELGDSALYLCASSGQLAENTGELFFGEGSRLTVL.